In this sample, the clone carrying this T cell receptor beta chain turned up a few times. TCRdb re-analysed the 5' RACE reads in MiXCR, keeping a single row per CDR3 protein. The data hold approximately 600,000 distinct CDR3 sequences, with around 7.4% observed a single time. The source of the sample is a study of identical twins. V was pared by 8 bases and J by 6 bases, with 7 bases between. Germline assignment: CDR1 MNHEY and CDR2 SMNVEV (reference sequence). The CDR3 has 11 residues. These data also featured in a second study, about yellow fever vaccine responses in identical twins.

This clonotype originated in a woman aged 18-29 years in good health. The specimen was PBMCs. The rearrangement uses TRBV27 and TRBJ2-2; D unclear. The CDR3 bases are TGTGCCAGCCTCTGGGCCGGGGAGCTGTTTTTT. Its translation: CASLWAGELFF.